These 9 T cell receptor beta chains were sequenced from one sample in a study of PD-L1 blockade in urothelial cancer. The time point is: pretreatment peripheral blood. The data were produced by immunoSEQ multiplex PCR, yet TCRdb's version contains in-frame clones alone and is incomplete. Of under 70,000 clones listed, roughly four fifths are singletons. Material: PBMCs, obtained around atezolizumab (anti-PD-L1) treatment. These receptors were obtained from a man aged 65 to 79 with urothelial cancer.

J is TRBJ2-3 and V is TRBV6-5, with TRBD2 as a possible D gene (5 bases). Trimming removed 10 bases from V and 2 bases from J, with 13 bases in between. This CDR3 spans 13 amino acids. Germline CDR1 is MNHEY and CDR2 is SVGAGI. CDR3 sequence reads: CATPGTHTDTQYF. The CDR3 DNA reads as TGTGCCACCCCGGGAACACACACAGATACGCAGTATTTT.

V is TRBV15 and J is TRBJ1-1; D perhaps matches TRBD1 (5 bases). This CDR3 is built from 12 residues. V was cut by 9 bases and J by 1 base, with 9 bases left in between. From germline, CDR1 is LNHNV and CDR2 YYDKDF (reference sequence). CDR3 region: CATLGGNTEAFF. The CDR3 nucleotides read TGTGCCACGCTGGGGGGGAACACTGAAGCTTTCTTT.

This rearrangement joins TRBV19 to TRBJ2-7; D remains unclear. The CDR3 runs to 14 residues. Germline CDR1 is LNHDA and CDR2 is SQIVND (reference sequence). V lost 1 base to trimming and J lost 0 bases, with 7 bases between them. This CDR3 reads CASSIARSSYEQYF. Written as DNA, the CDR3 is TGTGCCAGTAGTATAGCCAGGTCCTCCTACGAGCAGTACTTC.

J is TRBJ2-3 and V is TRBV2; 10 nucleotides line up with TRBD2. V shed 6 bases, J shed 6 bases, and the junction held 15 bases outside the gene matches. Germline V gives CDR1 SNHLY, CDR2 FYNNEI. The CDR3 contains 17 residues. The CDR3 loop reads CASRKLAGWDGGDTQYF. CDR3 DNA sequence: TGTGCCAGCAGGAAACTAGCGGGATGGGATGGGGGTGATACGCAGTATTTT.

This chain connects TRBV2 to TRBJ2-1; 7 bases align to TRBD1. The CDR3 is made up of 16 amino acids. Per the germline V gene, CDR1 is SNHLY and CDR2 is FYNNEI. Trimming took 8 bases from V and 6 from J; bases not matched to a gene: 16. CDR3 DNA sequence: TGTGCCAGCCCGATAGGGGGCGCTTACGGATCCAATGAGCAGTTCTTC. This encodes CASPIGGAYGSNEQFF.

This clone appeared once. This chain uses TRBV6-1 with TRBJ2-1; 7 bases agree with TRBD2. V dropped 0 bases and J dropped 7; count of bases not matched to a gene: 12. Germline V gene data show CDR1 as MNHNS and CDR2 as SASEGT. CDR3 length: 17 residues. The CDR3: CASSEAVLGGGINEQFF. For the CDR3, the DNA is TGTGCCAGCAGTGAAGCAGTATTGGGGGGAGGGATAAATGAGCAGTTCTTC.

The V and J genes are TRBV20-1 and TRBJ2-7; tentatively, D is TRBD2 (5 bases). The V end was cut by 0 bases, the J end by 10 bases, with 10 bases between. Germline lookup yields CDR1 DFQATT and CDR2 SNEGSKA (reference sequence). The CDR3 is 11 amino acids. The CDR3 sequence: CSARDMRDQYF. As DNA, the CDR3 is TGCAGTGCTAGAGATATGAGGGATCAGTACTTC.

The V call is TRBV14, the J call TRBJ1-4; D is perhaps TRBD1 (5 bases). V was cut by 4 bases and J by 8 bases, with 11 bases left in between. Germline CDR1 and CDR2: SGHDN and FVKESK. The CDR3 sequence is 13 residues long. The CDR3 DNA is TGTGCCAGCAGCCTCGGGACTCGGGAAAAACTGTTTTTT. It translates to CASSLGTREKLFF.

CDR3 amino acids: CASSFGGQGRDTQYF. The CDR3 DNA follows: TGTGCCAGCAGCTTCGGGGGACAGGGGAGAGATACGCAGTATTTT. The chain recombines TRBV27 with TRBJ2-3, with TRBD1 matching 10 bases. Germline V lookup: CDR1 MNHEY, CDR2 SMNVEV (reference sequence). This CDR3 region has 15 residues. V lost 6 bases and J lost 5; bases outside the gene matches: 8.